These T cell receptor beta chains were read from a single sample in a study of T cells in Graves' hyperthyroidism and ophthalmopathy. TCRdb reanalysed the multiplex PCR reads using MiXCR and keeps one entry per CDR3 protein. In the table there are roughly 360,000 distinct CDR3 sequences, approximately 13% of which are singletons. Sequenced input: blood. All receptors derive from a man younger than 40 with Graves' hyperthyroidism that later progressed to Graves' ophthalmopathy. Both conserved end residues are part of each CDR3. The D gene is left open where the match is weak. A row's size may be missing; if present it is once, few, many or a size class.

clone_size j_call v_call d_call cdr3_length cdr3_nt cdr3_aa
many TRBJ1-5 TRBV30 - 11 TGTGCCTGGAGTGTCGGGACACTTTACCATTTT CAWSVGTLYHF
- TRBJ2-5 TRBV9 - 13 TGTGCCCCCGAAAGGGAAGGACAAGAGACCCAGTACTTC CAPEREGQETQYF
- TRBJ2-3 TRBV29-1 - 12 TGCAGCGTTTTTCCCGAGACAGATACGCAGTATTTT CSVFPETDTQYF
many TRBJ2-2 TRBV6-1 - 12 TGTGCCAGCAGACTAGCCGCCGGGGAGCTGTTTTTT CASRLAAGELFF
many TRBJ2-7 TRBV7-9 - 13 TGTGCCAGCAGCTCAGTACAGGGACCCGAGCAGTACTTC CASSSVQGPEQYF
many TRBJ2-4 TRBV3-1 - 15 TGTGCCAGCAGCCAGAGACAGGGACTACAGAACATTCAGTACTTC CASSQRQGLQNIQYF
few TRBJ2-7 TRBV20-1 TRBD1 14 TGCAGTGCTGCCATGGGGACAGGGGGCTACGAGCAGTACTTC CSAAMGTGGYEQYF
- TRBJ1-6 TRBV6-2/TRBV6-3 - 18 TGTGCCAGCAGTTTCGGACTTTTAACAAGCTCCTATAATTCACCCCTCCACTTT CASSFGLLTSSYNSPLHF
many TRBJ2-2 TRBV29-1 TRBD2 15 TGCAGCGTTGAAAAGGGACTACCGAACACCGGGGAGCTGTTTTTT CSVEKGLPNTGELFF
many TRBJ1-1 TRBV29-1 - 11 TGCAGCGTTGGGGTGGGCACTGAAGCTTTCTTT CSVGVGTEAFF
many TRBJ1-2 TRBV3-1 - 14 TGTGCCAGCAGCCGGTCGGACATTCATGGGGGCTACACCTTC CASSRSDIHGGYTF
many TRBJ2-5 TRBV11-1 - 13 TGTGCCAGCAGCTTAGAGATGCAAGAGACCCAGTACTTC CASSLEMQETQYF
many TRBJ2-3 TRBV7-2 TRBD2 13 TGTGCCAGCAGACACACTAGCGGAAATACGCAGTATTTT CASRHTSGNTQYF
- TRBJ1-1 TRBV6-4 TRBD1 15 TGTGCCAGCAGTGTGTACAGGGGGCGCGAAATAGAAGCTTTCTTT CASSVYRGREIEAFF
many TRBJ2-7 TRBV28 TRBD1 13 TGTGCCAGCAGTATGGGACAGGGGGCCGAGCAGTACTTC CASSMGQGAEQYF
few TRBJ1-5 TRBV20-1 - 14 TGCAGTGCTAGCTTGGACACTAACAATCAGCCCCAGCATTTT CSASLDTNNQPQHF
few TRBJ2-2 TRBV6-2/TRBV6-3 TRBD2 15 TGTGCCAGCAGTGTCCGGGGGGAGGACACCGGGGAGCTGTTTTTT CASSVRGEDTGELFF
few TRBJ2-2 TRBV11-2 - 12 TGTGCCAGCAGCCATCTAAACGGGGAGCTGTTTTTT CASSHLNGELFF
many TRBJ2-7 TRBV20-1 TRBD1 15 TGCAGTGCTTCAGAGAGGGCAGGGGGCCTGGACGAGCAGTACTTC CSASERAGGLDEQYF
many TRBJ2-5 TRBV6-1 - 13 TGTGCCAGCACCCTGGACCAACAAGAGACCCAGTACTTC CASTLDQQETQYF
many TRBJ1-3 TRBV28 - 15 TGTGCCAGCAGTTCGACAGCGAACCTCGGAAACACCATATATTTT CASSSTANLGNTIYF
many TRBJ1-1 TRBV6-1 TRBD1 14 TGTGCCAGCGGGCCAAGACAGGGGGCCGGTGAAGCTTTCTTT CASGPRQGAGEAFF
many TRBJ2-3 TRBV11-2 TRBD1 17 TGTGCCAGCAGCTCGGGACAGGCTGTTATTTTTCGAGATACGCAGTATTTT CASSSGQAVIFRDTQYF
many TRBJ1-1 TRBV2 - 13 TGTGCCAGCACCCAAGGCCCACGGATCGGTGCTTTCTTT CASTQGPRIGAFF
many TRBJ2-2 TRBV20-1 - 12 TGCAGTGCTGTTAGGGGGACCGGGGAGCTGTTTTTT CSAVRGTGELFF
few TRBJ1-4 TRBV4-2 TRBD1 17 TGTGCCAGCAGCCAAACCGGGACAGGGGGCGCGTTTGAAAAACTGTTTTTT CASSQTGTGGAFEKLFF
many TRBJ1-2 TRBV6-1 TRBD1 15 TGTGCCAGCAGTGAACCTGGACAGGGGAGGACTGGCTACACCTTC CASSEPGQGRTGYTF
- TRBJ2-2 TRBV19 - 13 TGTGCCAGTAGTACTGGGACCACCGGGGAGCTGTTTTTT CASSTGTTGELFF
- TRBJ2-3 TRBV29-1 TRBD2 13 TGCAGCGTTTCTAGCGGAAGCACAGATACGCAGTATTTT CSVSSGSTDTQYF
- TRBJ1-3 TRBV9 - 16 TGTGCCAGCAGCGCCCGGTTGGAGAGCTCTGGAAACACCATATATTTT CASSARLESSGNTIYF
many TRBJ2-7 TRBV20-1 - 9 TGCAGTGCTAGTGACGAGCAGTACTTC CSASDEQYF
- TRBJ2-7 TRBV6-1 TRBD1 14 TGTGCCAGCAGTGAAACACAGGGGCGATACGAGCAGTACTTC CASSETQGRYEQYF
many TRBJ1-5 TRBV2 - 15 TGTGCCAGCAGTGAATTTCGCGTCGCGAATCAGCCCCAGCATTTT CASSEFRVANQPQHF
- TRBJ2-7 TRBV20-1 - 10 TGCAGTGCTACGGGCGTCGAGCAGTACTTC CSATGVEQYF
many TRBJ2-7 TRBV20-1 TRBD1 14 TGCAGTGCAACTCCGGGACAGGGGCCCTACGAGCAGTACTTC CSATPGQGPYEQYF
many TRBJ1-4 TRBV12-3/TRBV12-4 - 14 TGTGCCAGCAGTCCCCAGGGTCTTAATGAAAAACTGTTTTTT CASSPQGLNEKLFF
- TRBJ1-1 TRBV30 - 10 TGTGCCTGGACCCACACTGAAGCTTTCTTT CAWTHTEAFF
many TRBJ1-1 TRBV18 TRBD1 16 TGTGCCAGCTCACCCTTCGGACAGGAAATGAACACTGAAGCTTTCTTT CASSPFGQEMNTEAFF
many TRBJ1-5 TRBV28 - 13 TGTGCCAGCAACTTGGGGCGTGATCAGCCCCAGCATTTT CASNLGRDQPQHF
- TRBJ2-7 TRBV4-1 TRBD1 15 TGCGCCAGCAGCTTTGGACAGGAAAAACCCTACGAGCAGTACTTC CASSFGQEKPYEQYF
few TRBJ2-1 TRBV6-5 TRBD1 15 TGTGCCAGCAGTTACTCCGGCCAGGGGGCGCTTGAGCAGTTCTTC CASSYSGQGALEQFF
- TRBJ2-7 TRBV13 TRBD1 13 TGTGCCAGCAGCTTAACACAGGGGGAAGAGCAGTACTTC CASSLTQGEEQYF
few TRBJ2-5 TRBV10-3 - 12 TGTGCCATCGGTGAGTCGGGAGAGACCCAGTACTTC CAIGESGETQYF
few TRBJ2-3 TRBV3-1 TRBD2 20 TGTGCCAGCAGCTCTCAGACTCCTCGGGTGCGGGGGACCGACACAGATACGCAGTATTTT CASSSQTPRVRGTDTDTQYF
few TRBJ1-2 TRBV6-4 TRBD1 16 TGTGCCAGCAGTGCCCCGAGGGACAGAGTCAACTATGGCTACACCTTC CASSAPRDRVNYGYTF
many TRBJ2-1 TRBV5-1 - 14 TGCGCCAGCAGGACTCTGAGCTCCTACAATGAGCAGTTCTTC CASRTLSSYNEQFF
many TRBJ1-5 TRBV6-1 - 15 TGTGCCAGCAGAGACTGGGGAGTCAGCAATCAGCCCCAGCATTTT CASRDWGVSNQPQHF
many TRBJ1-6 TRBV28 - 14 TGTGCCAGCAGTTTGAAACAGCATAATTCACCCCTCCACTTT CASSLKQHNSPLHF
many TRBJ1-5 TRBV7-2 - 17 TGTGCCAGCAGCTTAGGACGTCCTTCCCATAGCAATCAGCCCCAGCATTTT CASSLGRPSHSNQPQHF
- TRBJ1-1 TRBV19 - 15 TGTGCCAGTAGGGGCTCCAAAGTATTGAACACTGAAGCTTTCTTT CASRGSKVLNTEAFF
many TRBJ2-4 TRBV27 TRBD1 16 TGTGCCAGCAGTCCCGGACAGGGGATTGTCAAAAACATTCAGTACTTC CASSPGQGIVKNIQYF
many TRBJ2-3 TRBV28 - 15 TGTGCCAGCATCGAGGGGAGCCTATACACAGATACGCAGTATTTT CASIEGSLYTDTQYF
many TRBJ2-5 TRBV7-9 - 14 TGTGCCAGCAGCCTTTCGGGGTACCAAGAGACCCAGTACTTC CASSLSGYQETQYF
many TRBJ1-2 TRBV7-9 - 15 TGTGCCAGCAGCTTCGCCGGGGGAGCTAACTATGGCTACACCTTC CASSFAGGANYGYTF